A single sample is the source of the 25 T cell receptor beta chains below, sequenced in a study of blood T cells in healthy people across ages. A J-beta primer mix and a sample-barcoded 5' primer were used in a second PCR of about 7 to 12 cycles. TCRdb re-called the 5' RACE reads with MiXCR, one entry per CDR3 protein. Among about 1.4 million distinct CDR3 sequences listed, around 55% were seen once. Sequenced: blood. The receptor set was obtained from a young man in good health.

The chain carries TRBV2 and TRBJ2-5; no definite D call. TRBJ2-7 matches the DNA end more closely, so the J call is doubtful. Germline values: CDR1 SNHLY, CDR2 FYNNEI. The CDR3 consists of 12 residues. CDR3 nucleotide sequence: TGTGCCAGCAGGATCACCACCTACGAGCAGTACTTC. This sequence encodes CASRITTYEQYF.

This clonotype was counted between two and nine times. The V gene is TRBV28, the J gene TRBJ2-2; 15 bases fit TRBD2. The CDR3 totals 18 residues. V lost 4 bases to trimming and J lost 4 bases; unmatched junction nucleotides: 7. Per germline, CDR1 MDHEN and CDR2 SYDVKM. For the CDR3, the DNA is TGTGCCAGCAGTTCATGGACTAGCGGGAGGGCGGCCACCGGGGAGCTGTTTTTT. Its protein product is CASSSWTSGRAATGELFF.

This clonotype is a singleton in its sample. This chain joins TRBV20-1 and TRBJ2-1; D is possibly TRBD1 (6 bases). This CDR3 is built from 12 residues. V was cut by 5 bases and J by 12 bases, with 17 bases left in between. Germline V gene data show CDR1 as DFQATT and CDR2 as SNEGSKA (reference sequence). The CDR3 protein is CSAPWGQSGQFF. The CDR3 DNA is TGCAGTGCTCCTTGGGGGCAAAGTGGGCAGTTCTTC.

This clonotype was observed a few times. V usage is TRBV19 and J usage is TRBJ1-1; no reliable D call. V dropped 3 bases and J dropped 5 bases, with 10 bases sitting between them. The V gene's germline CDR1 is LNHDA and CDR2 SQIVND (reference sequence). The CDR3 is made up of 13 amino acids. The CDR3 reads CASSIGPKTEAFF. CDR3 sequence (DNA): TGTGCCAGTAGTATTGGCCCGAAGACTGAAGCTTTCTTT.

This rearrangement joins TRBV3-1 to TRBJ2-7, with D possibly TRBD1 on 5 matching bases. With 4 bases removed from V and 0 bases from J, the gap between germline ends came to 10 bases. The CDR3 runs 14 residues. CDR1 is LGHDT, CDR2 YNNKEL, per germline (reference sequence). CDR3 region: CASSLGLHSYEQYF. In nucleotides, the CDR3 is TGTGCCAGCAGCCTGGGGCTTCACTCCTACGAGCAGTACTTC.

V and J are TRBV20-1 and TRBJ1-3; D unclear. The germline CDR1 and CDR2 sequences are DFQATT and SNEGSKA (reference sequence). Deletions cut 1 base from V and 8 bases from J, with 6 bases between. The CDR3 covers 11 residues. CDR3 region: CSARGEDTIYF. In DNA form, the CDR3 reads TGCAGTGCTAGAGGGGAGGACACCATATATTTT.

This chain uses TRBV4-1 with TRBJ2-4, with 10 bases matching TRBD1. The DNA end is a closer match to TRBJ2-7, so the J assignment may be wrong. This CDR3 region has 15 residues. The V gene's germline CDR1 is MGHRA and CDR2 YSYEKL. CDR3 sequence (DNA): TGCGCCAGCAGCCACCGGACAGGGGGGGAGTACGAGCAGTACTTC. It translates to CASSHRTGGEYEQYF.

CDR3 sequence reads: CASSQRDRGTDTQYF. CDR3 DNA: TGCGCCAGCAGCCAACGGGACAGGGGAACAGATACGCAGTATTTT. This rearrangement joins TRBV4-3 to TRBJ2-3, with 10 positions matching TRBD1. Germline CDR1 is LGHNA and CDR2 is YSLEER. J gave up 3 bases and V 2 bases, and 2 bases lay outside the gene matches. The CDR3 length is 15 residues.

The CDR3: CSVGGSEGWNTEAFF. DNA for the CDR3: TGCAGCGTTGGAGGCAGTGAAGGGTGGAACACTGAAGCTTTCTTT. This chain joins TRBV29-1 and TRBJ1-1; D unclear. The CDR3 contains 15 residues. Trimming pared 4 bases from V and 1 base from J, leaving 16 bases between. CDR1 SQVTM and CDR2 ANQGSEA come from the germline V gene.

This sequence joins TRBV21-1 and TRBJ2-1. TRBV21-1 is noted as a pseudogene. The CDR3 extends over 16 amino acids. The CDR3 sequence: CASSISFRDLYNEQFF. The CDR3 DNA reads TGTGCCAGCAGCATAAGTTTCAGGGACCTCTACAATGAGCAGTTCTTC.

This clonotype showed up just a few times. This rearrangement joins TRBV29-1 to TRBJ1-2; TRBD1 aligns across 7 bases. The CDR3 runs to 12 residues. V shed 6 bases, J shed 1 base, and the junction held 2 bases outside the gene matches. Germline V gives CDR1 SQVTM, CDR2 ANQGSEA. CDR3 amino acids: CSVGTVNYGYTF. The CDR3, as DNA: TGCAGCGTAGGGACAGTTAACTATGGCTACACCTTC.

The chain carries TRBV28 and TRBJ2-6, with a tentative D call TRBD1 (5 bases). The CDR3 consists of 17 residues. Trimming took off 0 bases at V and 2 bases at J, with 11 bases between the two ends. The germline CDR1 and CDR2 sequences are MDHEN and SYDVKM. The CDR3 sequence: CASSLWKGPPGANVLTF. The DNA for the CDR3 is TGTGCCAGCAGTTTATGGAAGGGGCCTCCTGGGGCCAACGTCCTGACTTTC. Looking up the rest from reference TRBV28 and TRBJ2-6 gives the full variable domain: DVKVTQSSRYLVKRTGEKVFLECVQDMDHENMFWYRQDPGLGLRLIYFSYDVKMKEKGDIPEGYSVSREKKERFSLILESASTNQTSMYLCASSLWKGPPGANVLTFGAGSRLTVL.

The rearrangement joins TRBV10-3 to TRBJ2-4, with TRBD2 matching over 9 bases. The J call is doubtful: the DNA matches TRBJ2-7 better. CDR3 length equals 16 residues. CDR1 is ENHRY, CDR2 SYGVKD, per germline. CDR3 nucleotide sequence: TGTGCCACTTTCCCGGGCGGGACTAGCCAAACCTACGAGCAGTACTTC. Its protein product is CATFPGGTSQTYEQYF.

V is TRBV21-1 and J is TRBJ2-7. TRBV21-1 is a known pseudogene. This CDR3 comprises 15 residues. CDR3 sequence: CASSKPTGNPYEQYF. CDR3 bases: TGTGCCAGCAGCAAGCCTACAGGGAACCCCTACGAGCAGTACTTC.

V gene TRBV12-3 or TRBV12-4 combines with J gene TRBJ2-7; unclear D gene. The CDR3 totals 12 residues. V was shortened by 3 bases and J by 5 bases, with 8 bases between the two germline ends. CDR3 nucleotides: TGTGCCAGCAGTTTTGACGCCAACGAGCAGTACTTC. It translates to CASSFDANEQYF.

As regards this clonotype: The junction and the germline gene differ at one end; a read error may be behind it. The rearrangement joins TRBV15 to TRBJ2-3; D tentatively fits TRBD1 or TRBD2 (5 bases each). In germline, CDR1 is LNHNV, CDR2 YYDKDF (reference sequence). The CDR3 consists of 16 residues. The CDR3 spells CATSRDGAPSTGTQYF. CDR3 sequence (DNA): TGTGCCACCAGCAGAGATGGAGCGCCTAGCACAGGTACGCAGTATTTT.

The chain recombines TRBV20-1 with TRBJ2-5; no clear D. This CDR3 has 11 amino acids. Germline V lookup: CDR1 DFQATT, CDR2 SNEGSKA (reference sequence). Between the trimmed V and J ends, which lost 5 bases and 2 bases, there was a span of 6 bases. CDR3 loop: CSALGQETQYF. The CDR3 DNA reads TGCAGTGCTTTGGGGCAAGAGACCCAGTACTTC.

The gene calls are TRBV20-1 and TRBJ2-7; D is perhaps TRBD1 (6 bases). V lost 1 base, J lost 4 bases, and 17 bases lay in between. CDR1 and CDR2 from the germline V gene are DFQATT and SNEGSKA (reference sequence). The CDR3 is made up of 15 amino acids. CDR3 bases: TGCAGTGCTAGAGGGGTACCACAGGGATCGTACGAGCAGTACTTC. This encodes CSARGVPQGSYEQYF.

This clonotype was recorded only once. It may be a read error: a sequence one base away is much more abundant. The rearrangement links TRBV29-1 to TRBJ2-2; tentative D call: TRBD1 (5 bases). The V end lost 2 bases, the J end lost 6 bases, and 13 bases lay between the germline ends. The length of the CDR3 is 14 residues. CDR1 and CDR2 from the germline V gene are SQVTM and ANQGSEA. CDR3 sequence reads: CSVEIGAVAGELFF. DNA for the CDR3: TGCAGCGTTGAAATAGGGGCAGTGGCCGGGGAGCTGTTTTTT.

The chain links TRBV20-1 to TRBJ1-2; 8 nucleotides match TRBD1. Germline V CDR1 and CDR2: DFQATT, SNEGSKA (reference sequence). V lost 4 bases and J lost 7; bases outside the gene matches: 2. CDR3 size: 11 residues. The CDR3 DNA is TGCAGTGCTAACAGGGGGTTTGGCTACACCTTC. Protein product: CSANRGFGYTF.

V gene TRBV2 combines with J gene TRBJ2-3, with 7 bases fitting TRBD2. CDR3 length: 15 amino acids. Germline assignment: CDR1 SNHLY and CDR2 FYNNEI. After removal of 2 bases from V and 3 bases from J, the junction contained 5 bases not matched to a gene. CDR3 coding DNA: TGTGCCAGCAGTGAACAGACTAGCTTGACAGATACGCAGTATTTT. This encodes CASSEQTSLTDTQYF.

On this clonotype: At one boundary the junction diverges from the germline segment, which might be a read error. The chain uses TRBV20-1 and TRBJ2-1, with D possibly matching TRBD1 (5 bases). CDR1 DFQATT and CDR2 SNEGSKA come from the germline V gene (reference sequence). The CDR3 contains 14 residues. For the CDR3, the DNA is TGCAGTGCTCCAGACAGACGAGGTAACAATGAGCAGTTCTTT. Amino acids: CSAPDRRGNNEQFF.

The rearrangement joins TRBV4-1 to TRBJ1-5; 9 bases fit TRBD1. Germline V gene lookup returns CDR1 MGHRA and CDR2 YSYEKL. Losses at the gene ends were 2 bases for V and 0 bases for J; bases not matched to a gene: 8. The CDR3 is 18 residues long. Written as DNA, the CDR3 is TGCGCCAGCAGCCAACTGGACAGGGGCCCCGATAGCAATCAGCCCCAGCATTTT. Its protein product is CASSQLDRGPDSNQPQHF.

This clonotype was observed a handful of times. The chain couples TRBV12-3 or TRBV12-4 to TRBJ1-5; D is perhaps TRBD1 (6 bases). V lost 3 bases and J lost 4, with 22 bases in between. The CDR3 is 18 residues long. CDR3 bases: TGTGCCAGCAGTTTTCTAGATGAGCTCGGGACACTTAATCAGCCCCAGCATTTT. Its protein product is CASSFLDELGTLNQPQHF.

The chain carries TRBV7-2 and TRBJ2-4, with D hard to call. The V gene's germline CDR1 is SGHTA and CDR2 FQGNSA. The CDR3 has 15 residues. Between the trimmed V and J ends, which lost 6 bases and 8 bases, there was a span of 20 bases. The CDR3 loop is CASSYWTPSRDIQYF. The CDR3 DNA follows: TGTGCCAGCAGTTATTGGACCCCGTCTAGGGACATTCAGTACTTC.